This is a list of T cell receptor beta chains from one sample in a study of T cells in Graves' hyperthyroidism and ophthalmopathy. MiXCR was run by TCRdb on the multiplex PCR reads, yielding one entry per CDR3 protein. The table records around 250,000 distinct CDR3 sequences, roughly 14% of them present only once. Sequenced input: blood. The receptors were gathered from a woman in her thirties or forties with Graves' hyperthyroidism that later progressed to Graves' ophthalmopathy. The CDR3 runs from the conserved cysteine through the conserved F or W. The D gene is left open where the match is weak. Size is omitted from some rows. Given values are once, few, many or a class for expanded clones.

clone size	V gene	J gene	D gene	CDR3 protein	CDR3 DNA
.	TRBV7-8	TRBJ1-6	TRBD1	CASSLAQGTANNSPLHF	TGTGCCAGCAGCTTAGCGCAGGGGACAGCCAATAATTCACCCCTCCACTTT
.	TRBV19	TRBJ2-7	.	CASSRGQGSYEQYF	TGTGCCAGTAGTAGAGGGCAGGGATCCTACGAGCAGTACTTC
many	TRBV28	TRBJ2-7	.	CASISHDKTYEQYF	TGTGCCAGCATCTCACACGACAAGACCTACGAGCAGTACTTC
.	TRBV20-1	TRBJ2-1	TRBD2	CSASSRGSGKGRNEQFF	TGCAGTGCTAGCTCCCGGGGGAGCGGGAAAGGAAGGAATGAGCAGTTCTTC
many	TRBV18	TRBJ2-3	.	CASSPTSSSDAQYF	TGTGCCAGCTCACCAACTAGCAGCTCAGATGCGCAGTATTTT
many	TRBV20-1	TRBJ2-7	TRBD2	CSARDVASGSLGEQYF	TGCAGTGCTAGAGACGTAGCTAGCGGGAGTCTAGGCGAGCAGTACTTC
many	TRBV15	TRBJ1-1	TRBD1	CATSRDRQGSTEAFF	TGTGCCACCAGCAGAGATAGACAGGGAAGCACTGAAGCTTTCTTT
.	TRBV24-1	TRBJ2-3	.	CATSEGPMSTDTQYF	TGTGCCACCAGTGAGGGACCGATGAGCACAGATACGCAGTATTTT
.	TRBV7-9	TRBJ2-1	TRBD2	CASNPLAGPYNEQFF	TGTGCCAGCAACCCCCTAGCGGGTCCCTACAATGAGCAGTTCTTC
many	TRBV29-1	TRBJ1-1	.	CSVVRGEGIDTEAFF	TGCAGCGTTGTCCGGGGGGAGGGGATAGACACTGAAGCTTTCTTT
.	TRBV25-1	TRBJ2-7	TRBD2	CASSEYAGGESYEQYF	TGTGCCAGCAGTGAATATGCGGGGGGCGAATCTTACGAGCAGTACTTC
many	TRBV19	TRBJ2-1	TRBD2	CASKAGYNEQFF	TGTGCCAGTAAAGCGGGATATAATGAGCAGTTCTTC
.	TRBV6-1	TRBJ2-1	TRBD2	CASKLAGGRDEQFF	TGTGCCAGTAAACTAGCGGGAGGGCGAGATGAGCAGTTCTTC
many	TRBV6-5	TRBJ2-3	TRBD1	CASSYAAGQGAPTDTQYF	TGTGCCAGCAGTTACGCGGCCGGACAGGGGGCCCCCACAGATACGCAGTATTTT
many	TRBV28	TRBJ2-7	.	CASSPGYYYEQYF	TGTGCCAGCAGCCCAGGGTATTACTACGAGCAGTACTTC
.	TRBV6-4	TRBJ2-1	TRBD1	CASSTGTGGVEQFF	TGTGCCAGCAGTACAGGGACAGGGGGAGTTGAGCAGTTCTTC
many	TRBV5-5	TRBJ2-7	.	CASSSQGHGYYEQYF	TGTGCCAGCAGCTCGCAGGGACACGGATACTACGAGCAGTACTTC
few	TRBV28	TRBJ1-2	.	CASSLSRGRGYTF	TGTGCCAGCAGTTTATCGAGGGGTCGCGGCTACACCTTC
many	TRBV20-1	TRBJ2-2	.	CSARDVGYPGELFF	TGCAGTGCTAGAGATGTCGGCTATCCTGGGGAGCTGTTTTTT
many	TRBV18	TRBJ2-7	.	CASSLGTPNDYEQYF	TGTGCCAGCTCACTTGGGACACCTAACGATTACGAGCAGTACTTC
.	TRBV20-1	TRBJ1-1	.	CSARPQNTEAFF	TGCAGTGCCCGACCTCAAAACACTGAAGCCTTCTTT